The 23 T cell receptor beta chains below all came from one sample that was sequenced in a study of OX40 agonist ivuxolimab in advanced cancers. The protocol was immunoSEQ multiplex PCR, while the TCRdb copy is restricted to in-frame clones and leaves out a portion. Here the sample spans about 86,000 clones, 70% to 90% being singletons. This sample comprised CD4+ or CD8+ T cells sorted from blood, obtained in a trial of the OX40 agonist ivuxolimab. The source is an adult with an advanced solid tumor such as melanoma, head and neck, liver or kidney cancer.

J is TRBJ2-7 and V is TRBV5-1; the D gene could be TRBD1 or TRBD2 (7 bases each). Germline V CDR1 and CDR2: SGHRS, YFSETQ. The CDR3 consists of 15 residues. V lost 1 base and J lost 0, with 11 bases in between. CDR3 nucleotide sequence: TGCGCCAGCAGCTTGCAGGGGGGGCACTCCTACGAGCAGTACTTC. It codes for CASSLQGGHSYEQYF.

V is TRBV5-1 and J is TRBJ2-7; the match to TRBD2 covers 9 bases. The length of the CDR3 is 15 residues. CDR1 and CDR2 (germline): SGHRS, YFSETQ. The trim removed 0 bases at V and 6 bases at J, leaving 7 bases unmatched. The chain's CDR3 is CASSLEGGRAAEQYF. The DNA of the CDR3 is TGCGCCAGCAGCTTGGAGGGCGGGAGGGCCGCCGAGCAGTACTTC.

This sequence joins TRBV7-8 and TRBJ1-4, with D possibly matching TRBD1 (5 bases). Germline V CDR1 and CDR2: SGHVS, FQNEAQ. Deletions cut 5 bases from V and 4 bases from J, with 17 bases between. This CDR3 is 16 amino acids long. The CDR3 nucleotides are TGTGCCAGCAGCCGACGGGGGGTGCTAGATAATGAAAAACTGTTTTTT. This translates into CASSRRGVLDNEKLFF.

V and J are TRBV10-3 and TRBJ2-2; 15 positions match TRBD2. Per germline, CDR1 ENHRY and CDR2 SYGVKD. This CDR3 is built from 18 residues. J gave up 4 bases and V 6 bases, and 9 bases lay outside the gene matches. The chain's CDR3 is CAISRTSGRVPSTGELFF. The CDR3 DNA reads as TGTGCCATCAGCCGGACTAGCGGGAGGGTCCCGAGCACCGGGGAGCTGTTTTTT.

The genes are TRBV5-8 and TRBJ2-7, with D perhaps matching TRBD1 (6 bases). This CDR3 contains 15 residues. Trimming removed 4 bases at V and 6 bases at J, with 20 bases between. Germline V gives CDR1 SGHTS, CDR2 YDEGEE. This chain's CDR3 is CASSPRGWGRREQYF. The CDR3 nucleotides are TGTGCCAGCAGCCCTCGGGGATGGGGGCGTCGCGAGCAGTACTTC.

The V gene is TRBV19, the J gene TRBJ1-6; D call uncertain. CDR1 LNHDA and CDR2 SQIVND come from the germline V gene (reference sequence). CDR3 length equals 14 residues. Trimming left V 4 bases short and J 5 bases short, with 9 bases between. CDR3 coding DNA: TGTGCCAGTAGTAGGCGGATCAATAATTCACCCCTCCACTTT. Encoded protein: CASSRRINNSPLHF.

CDR3: CAWSVERSGRDQPQHF. In DNA, the CDR3 is TGTGCCTGGAGTGTAGAAAGGTCAGGGAGGGATCAGCCCCAGCATTTT. The chain links TRBV30 to TRBJ1-5; possibly TRBD1 for D (5 bases). Trimming pared 0 bases from V and 5 bases from J, leaving 17 bases between. Germline CDR1 reads GTSNPN; CDR2 reads SVGIG (reference sequence). The CDR3 contains 16 residues.

The rearrangement uses TRBV27 and TRBJ2-3; D may match TRBD1 or TRBD2 (6 bases each). The germline V gene has CDR1 MNHEY and CDR2 SMNVEV (reference sequence). The V end lost 0 bases, the J end lost 7 bases, and 20 bases lay between the germline ends. CDR3 length: 17 residues. The CDR3 bases are TGTGCCAGCAGTTTATCGTTCTTGTTGGGGGGCAGAAATACGCAGTATTTT. Translation: CASSLSFLLGGRNTQYF.

V and J are TRBV27 and TRBJ2-1; TRBD2 aligns across 10 bases. Germline V gene data show CDR1 as MNHEY and CDR2 as SMNVEV (reference sequence). CDR3 length: 17 residues. V gave up 6 bases and J gave up 4 bases; unmatched junction bases: 12. The CDR3 is CASRRLLAGSVYNEQFF. As DNA, the CDR3 is TGTGCCAGCAGACGATTACTAGCGGGAAGCGTATACAATGAGCAGTTCTTC.

This clone has only a few counts. The rearrangement joins TRBV4-3 to TRBJ2-3; possible D gene TRBD1, 6 bases. The CDR3 sequence is 15 residues long. Germline values: CDR1 LGHNA, CDR2 YSLEER. V dropped 0 bases and J dropped 9 bases, with 16 bases sitting between them. The CDR3 spells CASSQEGRGLWTQYF. The CDR3, as DNA: TGCGCCAGCAGCCAAGAAGGCAGGGGTTTGTGGACGCAGTATTTT.

This clone was detected once. The gene calls are TRBV19 and TRBJ2-1; D call uncertain. The CDR3 length is 14 residues. The V gene's germline CDR1 is LNHDA and CDR2 SQIVND (reference sequence). Trimming shortened V by 1 base and J by 15 bases, and 19 bases separated the two germline ends. This chain's CDR3 is CASSIGALVDWWFF. The CDR3 DNA reads as TGTGCCAGTAGTATAGGGGCCCTTGTGGATTGGTGGTTCTTC.

J is TRBJ1-4 and V is TRBV14, with 7 bases lining up with TRBD1. After removal of 4 bases from V and 5 bases from J, the junction contained 7 bases not matched to a gene. The CDR3 is 15 residues long. The germline gives CDR1 SGHDN, CDR2 FVKESK. CDR3 sequence: CASSRSGTVNEKLFF. The CDR3 region has the DNA TGTGCCAGCAGCCGTTCCGGGACAGTCAATGAAAAACTGTTTTTT.

The rearrangement joins TRBV7-8 to TRBJ1-5; 7 bases line up with TRBD1. The germline V gene has CDR1 SGHVS and CDR2 FQNEAQ. The length of the CDR3 is 17 residues. V was pared by 4 bases and J by 1 base, with 10 bases of the junction left unmatched. This CDR3 is CASSYTGALGSNQPQHF. In DNA form, the CDR3 reads TGTGCCAGCAGCTACACAGGGGCCCTAGGGAGCAATCAGCCCCAGCATTTT.

This clone appeared a single time. V gene TRBV28 combines with J gene TRBJ2-3; D possibly matches TRBD1 or TRBD2 (5 bases each). The CDR3 runs 16 residues. Trimming cost V 4 bases and J 11 bases, with 25 bases left between them. Germline V gene data show CDR1 as MDHEN and CDR2 as SYDVKM. CDR3 coding DNA: TGTGCCAGCAGTTCCTCCGCTAGGGGAGCTCCGTGGGGGCAGTATTTT. This translates into CASSSSARGAPWGQYF.

The chain employs TRBV9 and TRBJ2-2, with 9 bases that match TRBD2. Germline V gene data show CDR1 as SGDLS and CDR2 as YYNGEE. Germline trimming cut 3 bases from V and 0 bases from J; bases unmatched to any gene: 0. The CDR3 is 15 residues long. DNA for the CDR3: TGTGCCAGCAGCGAGCGGGGGGCGAACACCGGGGAGCTGTTTTTT. Translation: CASSERGANTGELFF. Based on the CDR3 plus reference TRBV9 and TRBJ2-2, the full variable domain is DSGVTQTPKHLITATGQRVTLRCSPRSGDLSVYWYQQSLDQGLQFLIQYYNGEERAKGNILERFSAQQFPDLHSELNLSSLELGDSALYFCASSERGANTGELFFGEGSRLTVL.

CDR3 nucleotides: TGTGCCAGTAGTTTGGGACAGTACACTGAAGCTTTCTTT. Translated, it gives CASSLGQYTEAFF. This chain joins TRBV19 and TRBJ1-1; 7 bases map to TRBD1. Germline V CDR1 and CDR2: LNHDA, SQIVND (reference sequence). V shed 5 bases and J 3 bases; nucleotides not matched to a gene: 3. The CDR3 extends over 13 amino acids.

The table lists this clone with a few counts. The chain combines TRBV4-3 with TRBJ1-1; D not certain. The CDR3 is 15 amino acids. V lost 0 bases, J lost 3 bases, and 11 bases lay in between. Germline CDR1 reads LGHNA; CDR2 reads YSLEER. DNA for the CDR3: TGCGCCAGCAGCCAAGACCCCGGGCAGTACACTGAAGCTTTCTTT. Its translation: CASSQDPGQYTEAFF.

The CDR3 region has the DNA TGTGCCAGCAGGGACTCTGGGGGCACTGAAGCTTTCTTT. This gives the protein CASRDSGGTEAFF. The chain has TRBV2 and TRBJ1-1; weak D call: TRBD1 (5 bases). The CDR3 consists of 13 residues. CDR1 is SNHLY and CDR2 is FYNNEI in the germline V gene. V lost 6 bases to trimming and J lost 4 bases, with 12 bases between them. The whole variable domain, filled in from reference TRBV2 and TRBJ1-1, reads EPEVTQTPSHQVTQMGQEVILRCVPISNHLYFYWYRQILGQKVEFLVSFYNNEISEKSEIFDDQFSVERPDGSNFTLKIRSTKLEDSAMYFCASRDSGGTEAFFGQGTRLTVV.

The V call is TRBV29-1, the J call TRBJ1-3, with 8 nucleotides matching TRBD1. This CDR3 comprises 13 residues. J lost 3 bases, V lost 4 bases, and 2 bases had no gene match. Germline CDR1 SQVTM, CDR2 ANQGSEA. The CDR3 loop is CSVADRGGNTIYF. CDR3 sequence (DNA): TGCAGCGTTGCTGACAGGGGTGGAAACACCATATATTTT.

This clone was detected only once. The chain couples TRBV6-1 to TRBJ2-5, with D possibly called TRBD1 or TRBD2 (5 bases each). Germline CDR1 reads MNHNS; CDR2 reads SASEGT. The V end was cut by 7 bases, the J end by 3 bases, with 12 bases between. CDR3 size: 13 residues. The CDR3 DNA reads as TGTGCCAGCACCCGGGGCAGTGAAGAGACCCAGTACTTC. As protein: CASTRGSEETQYF.

The chain recombines TRBV11-2 with TRBJ2-2, with D unresolved. V shed 0 bases and J shed 7 bases, with 3 bases lying between them. CDR3 size: 12 residues. CDR1 is SGHAT, CDR2 FQNNGV, per germline. The CDR3 DNA follows: TGTGCCAGCAGCTTAGAATACGGGGAGCTGTTTTTT. Translating gives CASSLEYGELFF.

The chain uses TRBV28 and TRBJ2-6; D may match TRBD1 or TRBD2 (5 bases each). V lost 11 bases and J 4 bases, leaving 9 bases between the germline ends. The CDR3 runs to 12 residues. Germline values: CDR1 MDHEN, CDR2 SYDVKM. The CDR3 DNA is TGTGCCTCAGGGAGCGGGGCCAACGTCCTGACTTTC. Translated: CASGSGANVLTF.

The chain recombines TRBV9 with TRBJ1-6; tentatively, D is TRBD1 (6 bases). The CDR3 spans 16 residues. Trimming removed 0 bases from V and 8 bases from J, with 15 bases in between. Germline lookup yields CDR1 SGDLS and CDR2 YYNGEE. In DNA, the CDR3 is TGTGCCAGCAGCGTAGGAGGGACGAGGGGGGATTCACCCCTCCACTTT. Its translation is CASSVGGTRGDSPLHF.